Below, one T cell receptor (beta chain) is given with its context. No antigen is known for it. This sample is drawn from a study of radiation and T cells in renal cell carcinoma. The study's findings and limits: In blood, top tumor clones expanded by 2 weeks, shrinking by 4.

Repertoires were generated with immunoSEQ multiplex PCR, while TCRdb's copy carries only in-frame clones and drops some. The data contain roughly 140,000 clones, roughly 87% of them singletons. Sample time point: blood 2 weeks post-SBRT. Treatment here: 15 Gy SBRT to primary tumor, nephrectomy 4 weeks later. Radiation-treated patients gave blood at baseline, week 2 and week 4. The patient's renal cell carcinoma had clear cell pathology. This clonotype was obtained from a woman aged 50 to 60 with renal cell carcinoma. The sequencing here drew on blood, taken from a patient whose treatment included radiotherapy and nephrectomy.

The CDR3 is CASSTGNQPQHF. CDR3 in DNA: TGCGCCAGCAGCACAGGGAATCAGCCCCAGCATTTT. The J gene is TRBJ1-5, the V gene TRBV4-1; tentative D call: TRBD1 (6 bases). Germline CDR1 reads MGHRA; CDR2 reads YSYEKL. This CDR3 region has 12 residues. The ends were cut back, 5 bases at V and 4 bases at J, with 6 bases in the middle.